This T cell receptor (beta chain) was sequenced in a study of blood T cell repertoires in COVID-19. Participants were aged 18 to 89 years from 20 to 30 US areas. Sequencing used immunoSEQ multiplex PCR; TCRdb keeps in-frame clones, though not all of them. Among 350,000 to 550,000 clones listed, 80% to 90% were seen once. This clone came up once. The CDR3 spans 15 residues. The J segment lost 2 bases and the V segment lost 8 bases, leaving 9 bases of the junction unmatched. Germline V lookup: CDR1 WSHSY, CDR2 SAAADI. Sequencing input: PBMCs or T cells enriched from blood (not recorded which). The V call is TRBV10-2, the J call TRBJ1-2; 9 bases are shared with TRBD1. This clonotype was sampled from a young man who had recovered from COVID-19. The CDR3: CASEGGGTGNYGYTF. For the CDR3, the DNA is TGCGCCAGCGAGGGGGGTGGGACAGGGAACTATGGCTACACCTTC.